This TCR beta chain was recovered during a study of blood T cell repertoires in COVID-19. Clones were sequenced by immunoSEQ multiplex PCR, and TCRdb holds only the in-frame ones, with some missing. The sample has nearly 11,000 clones; approximately 89% are singletons. This clone was found once. The germline V gene encodes CDR1 MNHEY and CDR2 SMNVEV (reference sequence). CDR3 length: 17 amino acids. After removal of 4 bases from V and 2 bases from J, the junction contained 12 bases not matched to a gene. The clonotype comes from a human donor in a cohort sampled during active COVID-19. The sequenced material came from peripheral blood. The chain is built from TRBV27 and TRBJ2-7, with TRBD1 identical over 9 bases. The CDR3 sequence is CASSSQTTGGQPYEQYF. CDR3 bases: TGTGCCAGCAGTTCACAAACCACAGGGGGCCAGCCCTACGAGCAGTACTTC.